This T cell receptor (beta chain) originates from a study of shared clonotypes between healthy human individuals. Notes on the study in general: Depth was large, yet rarefaction showed that sorted-subset sequencing was incomplete.

CDR1 is LGHNT and CDR2 is FRNRAP in the germline V gene. This CDR3 has 15 amino acids. The trim removed 4 bases at V and 5 bases at J, leaving 7 bases unmatched. Here immunoSEQ multiplex PCR was the method, and the copy in TCRdb shows in-frame clones only, minus some. The data contain 2 million to 2.5 million clones, 90% to 96% of them singletons. A word on this clone: Its specificity is unknown.

The chain is built from TRBV12-5 and TRBJ2-2, with 7 positions matching TRBD2. The sequenced sample was naive CD4+ T cells sorted from blood. Documented subset: CD45RA+ positively selected. The sequence derives from a young man in good health. The chain's CDR3 is CASGYTGGVTGELFF. The CDR3 coding sequence is TGTGCTAGTGGTTACACGGGAGGTGTTACCGGGGAGCTGTTTTTT.